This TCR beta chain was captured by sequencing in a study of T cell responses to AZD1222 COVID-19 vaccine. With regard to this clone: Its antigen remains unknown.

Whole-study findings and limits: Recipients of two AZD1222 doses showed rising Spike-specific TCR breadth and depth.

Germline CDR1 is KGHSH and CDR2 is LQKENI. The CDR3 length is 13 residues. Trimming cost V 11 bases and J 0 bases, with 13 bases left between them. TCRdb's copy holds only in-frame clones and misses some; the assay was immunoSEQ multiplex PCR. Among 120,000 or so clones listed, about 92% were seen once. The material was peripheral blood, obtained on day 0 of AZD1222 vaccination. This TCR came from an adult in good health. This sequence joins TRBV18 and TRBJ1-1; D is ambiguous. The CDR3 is CAGREGLNTEAFF. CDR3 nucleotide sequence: TGTGCCGGGAGGGAGGGTTTGAACACTGAAGCTTTCTTT.